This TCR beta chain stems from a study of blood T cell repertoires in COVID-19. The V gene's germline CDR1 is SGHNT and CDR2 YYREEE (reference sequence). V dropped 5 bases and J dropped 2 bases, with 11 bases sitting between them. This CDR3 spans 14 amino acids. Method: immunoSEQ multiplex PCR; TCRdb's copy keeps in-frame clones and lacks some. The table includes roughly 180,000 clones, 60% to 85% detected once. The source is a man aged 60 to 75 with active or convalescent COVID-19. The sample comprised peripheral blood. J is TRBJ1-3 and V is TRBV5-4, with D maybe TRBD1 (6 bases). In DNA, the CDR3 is TGTGCCAGCAGTTTACAGGGAACTGGAAACACCATATATTTT. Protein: CASSLQGTGNTIYF.